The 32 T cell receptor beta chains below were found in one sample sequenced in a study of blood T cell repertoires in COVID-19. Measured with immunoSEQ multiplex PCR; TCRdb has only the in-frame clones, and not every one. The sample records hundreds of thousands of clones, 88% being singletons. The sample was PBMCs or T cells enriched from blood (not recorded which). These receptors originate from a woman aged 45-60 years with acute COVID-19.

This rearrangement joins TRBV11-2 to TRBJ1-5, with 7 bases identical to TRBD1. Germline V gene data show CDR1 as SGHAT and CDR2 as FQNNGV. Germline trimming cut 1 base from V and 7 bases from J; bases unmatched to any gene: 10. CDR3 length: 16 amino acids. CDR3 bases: TGTGCCAGCAGCTTAGGTACAGGGGAAAGGAGCCAGCCCCAGCATTTT. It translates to CASSLGTGERSQPQHF.

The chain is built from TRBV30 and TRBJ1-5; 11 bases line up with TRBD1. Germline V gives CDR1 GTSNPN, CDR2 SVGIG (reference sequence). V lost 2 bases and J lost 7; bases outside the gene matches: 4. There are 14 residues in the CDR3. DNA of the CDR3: TGTGCCTGGAGTCTTGGGACAGGGGGACAGCCCCAGCATTTT. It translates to CAWSLGTGGQPQHF.

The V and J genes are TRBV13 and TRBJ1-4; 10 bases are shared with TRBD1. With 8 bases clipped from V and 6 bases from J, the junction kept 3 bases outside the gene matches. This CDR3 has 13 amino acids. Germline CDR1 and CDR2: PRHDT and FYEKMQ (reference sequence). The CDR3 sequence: CASRDRGDEKLFF. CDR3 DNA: TGTGCCAGCCGGGACAGGGGAGATGAAAAACTGTTTTTT. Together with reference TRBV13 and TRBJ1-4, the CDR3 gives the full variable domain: AAGVIQSPRHLIKEKRETATLKCYPIPRHDTVYWYQQGPGQDPQFLISFYEKMQSDKGSIPDRFSAQQFSDYHSELNMSSLELGDSALYFCASRDRGDEKLFFGSGTQLSVL.

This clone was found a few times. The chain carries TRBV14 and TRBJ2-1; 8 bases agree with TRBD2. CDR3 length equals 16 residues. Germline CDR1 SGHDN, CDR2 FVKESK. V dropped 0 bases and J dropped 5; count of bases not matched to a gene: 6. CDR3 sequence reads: CASSQDRGTSNNEQFF. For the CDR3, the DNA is TGTGCCAGCAGCCAAGATAGGGGGACTAGTAACAATGAGCAGTTCTTC.

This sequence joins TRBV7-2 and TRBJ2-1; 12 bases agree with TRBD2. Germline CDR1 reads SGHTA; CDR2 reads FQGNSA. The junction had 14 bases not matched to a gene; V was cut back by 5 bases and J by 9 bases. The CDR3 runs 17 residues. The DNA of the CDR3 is TGTGCCAGCAGCGAGAGACTAGCGGGAGCGATTGGCAGTGAGCAGTTCTTC. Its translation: CASSERLAGAIGSEQFF.

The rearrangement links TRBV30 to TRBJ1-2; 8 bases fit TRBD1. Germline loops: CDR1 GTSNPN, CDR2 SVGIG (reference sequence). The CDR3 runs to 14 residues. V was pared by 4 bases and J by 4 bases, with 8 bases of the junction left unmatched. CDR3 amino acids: CAWTRGQGPYGYTF. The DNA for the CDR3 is TGTGCCTGGACCCGAGGACAGGGCCCCTATGGCTACACCTTC.

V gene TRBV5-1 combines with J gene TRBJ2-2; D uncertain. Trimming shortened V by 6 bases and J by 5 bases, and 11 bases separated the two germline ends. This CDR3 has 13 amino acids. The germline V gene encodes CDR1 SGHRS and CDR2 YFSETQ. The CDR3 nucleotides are TGCGCCAGCATGGTCAGCGTTACCGGGGAGCTGTTTTTT. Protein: CASMVSVTGELFF.

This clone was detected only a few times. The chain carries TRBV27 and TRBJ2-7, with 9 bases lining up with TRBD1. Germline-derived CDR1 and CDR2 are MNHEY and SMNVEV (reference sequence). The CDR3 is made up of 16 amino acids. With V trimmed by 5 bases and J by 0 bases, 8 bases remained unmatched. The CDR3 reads CASSPRDREPSYEQYF. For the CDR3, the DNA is TGTGCCAGCAGTCCCCGGGACAGGGAGCCCTCCTACGAGCAGTACTTC.

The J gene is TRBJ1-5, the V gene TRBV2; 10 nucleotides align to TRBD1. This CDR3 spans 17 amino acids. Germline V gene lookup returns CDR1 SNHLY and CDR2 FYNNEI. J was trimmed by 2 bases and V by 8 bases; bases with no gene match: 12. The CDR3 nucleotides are TGTGCCAGCGGGTACGGGACAGGGGAATTTGGCAATCAGCCCCAGCATTTT. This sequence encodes CASGYGTGEFGNQPQHF.

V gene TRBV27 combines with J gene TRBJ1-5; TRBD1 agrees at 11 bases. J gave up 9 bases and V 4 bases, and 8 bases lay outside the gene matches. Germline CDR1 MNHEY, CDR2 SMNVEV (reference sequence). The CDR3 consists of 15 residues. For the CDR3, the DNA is TGTGCCAGCAGTTCCGGGACAGGGGGAAGAAGGCCCCAGCATTTT. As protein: CASSSGTGGRRPQHF.

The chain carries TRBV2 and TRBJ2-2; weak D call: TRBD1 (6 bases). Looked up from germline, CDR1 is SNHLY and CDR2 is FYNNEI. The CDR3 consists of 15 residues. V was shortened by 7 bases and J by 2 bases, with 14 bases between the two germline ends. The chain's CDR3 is CASTNRDLNTGELFF. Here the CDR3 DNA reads TGTGCCAGCACCAACAGGGACCTCAACACCGGGGAGCTGTTTTTT. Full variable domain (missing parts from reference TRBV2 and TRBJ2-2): EPEVTQTPSHQVTQMGQEVILRCVPISNHLYFYWYRQILGQKVEFLVSFYNNEISEKSEIFDDQFSVERPDGSNFTLKIRSTKLEDSAMYFCASTNRDLNTGELFFGEGSRLTVL.

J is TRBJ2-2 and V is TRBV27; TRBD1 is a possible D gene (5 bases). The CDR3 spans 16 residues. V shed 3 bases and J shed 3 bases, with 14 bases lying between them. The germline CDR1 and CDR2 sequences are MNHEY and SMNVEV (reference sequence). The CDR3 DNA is TGTGCCAGCAGTTTCCTCTCCGACAGTGACACCGGGGAGCTGTTTTTT. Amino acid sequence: CASSFLSDSDTGELFF.

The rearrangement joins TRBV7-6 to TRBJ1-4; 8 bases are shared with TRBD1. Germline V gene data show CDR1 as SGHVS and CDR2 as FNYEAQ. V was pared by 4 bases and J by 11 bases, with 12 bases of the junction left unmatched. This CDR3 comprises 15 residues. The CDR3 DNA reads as TGTGCCAGCAGCTCCCCCGGGACAGGTAGTTTGAAACTGTTTTTT. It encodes CASSSPGTGSLKLFF.

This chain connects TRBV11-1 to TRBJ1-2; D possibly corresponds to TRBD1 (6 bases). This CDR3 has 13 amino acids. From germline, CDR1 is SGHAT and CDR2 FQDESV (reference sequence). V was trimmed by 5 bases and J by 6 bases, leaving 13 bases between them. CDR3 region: CASSASGDDGYTF. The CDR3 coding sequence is TGTGCCAGCAGCGCATCAGGGGACGATGGCTACACCTTC.

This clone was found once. CDR3 sequence reads: CATPGAGGEKLFF. The CDR3, as DNA: TGTGCCACCCCTGGGGCAGGTGGTGAAAAACTGTTTTTT. This sequence joins TRBV12-3 or TRBV12-4 and TRBJ1-4; possible D gene TRBD1, 5 bases. V was pared by 10 bases and J by 7 bases, with 16 bases between. CDR3 size: 13 residues.

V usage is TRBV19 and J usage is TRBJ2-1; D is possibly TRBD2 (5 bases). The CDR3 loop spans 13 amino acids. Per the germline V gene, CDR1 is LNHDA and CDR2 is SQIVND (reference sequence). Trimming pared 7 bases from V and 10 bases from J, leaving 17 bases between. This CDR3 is CASTSEGPEEQFF. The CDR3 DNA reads TGTGCCAGTACTTCTGAGGGCCCGGAAGAGCAGTTCTTC.

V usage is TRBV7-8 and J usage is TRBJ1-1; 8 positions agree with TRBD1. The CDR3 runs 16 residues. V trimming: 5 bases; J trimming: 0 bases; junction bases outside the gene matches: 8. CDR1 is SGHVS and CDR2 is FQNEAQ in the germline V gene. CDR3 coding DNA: TGTGCCAGCAGCCCTGAGACAGGGGTCATGAACACTGAAGCTTTCTTT. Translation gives CASSPETGVMNTEAFF.

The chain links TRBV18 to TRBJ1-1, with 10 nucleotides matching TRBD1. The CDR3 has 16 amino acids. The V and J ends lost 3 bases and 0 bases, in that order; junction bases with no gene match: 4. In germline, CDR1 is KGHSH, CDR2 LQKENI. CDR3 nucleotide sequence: TGTGCCAGCTCACCCGGGACAGGGGCGTTGAACACTGAAGCTTTCTTT. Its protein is CASSPGTGALNTEAFF.

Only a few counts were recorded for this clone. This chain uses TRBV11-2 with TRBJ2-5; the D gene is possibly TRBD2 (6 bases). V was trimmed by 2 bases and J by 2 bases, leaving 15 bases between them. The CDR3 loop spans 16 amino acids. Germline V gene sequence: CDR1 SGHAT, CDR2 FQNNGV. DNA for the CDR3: TGTGCCAGCAGCTTATATGAAAAGGGGAGGCAAGAGACCCAGTACTTC. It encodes CASSLYEKGRQETQYF.

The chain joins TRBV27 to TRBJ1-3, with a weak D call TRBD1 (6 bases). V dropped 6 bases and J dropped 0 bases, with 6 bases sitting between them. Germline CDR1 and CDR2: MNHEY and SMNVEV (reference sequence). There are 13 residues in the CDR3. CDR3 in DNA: TGTGCCAGCAGGGACAGCTCTGGAAACACCATATATTTT. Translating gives CASRDSSGNTIYF.

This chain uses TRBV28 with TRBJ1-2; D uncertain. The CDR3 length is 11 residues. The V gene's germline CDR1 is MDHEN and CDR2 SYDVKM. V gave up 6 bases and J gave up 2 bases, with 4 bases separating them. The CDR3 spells CASRQNYGYTF. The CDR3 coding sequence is TGTGCCAGCAGACAGAACTATGGCTACACCTTC.

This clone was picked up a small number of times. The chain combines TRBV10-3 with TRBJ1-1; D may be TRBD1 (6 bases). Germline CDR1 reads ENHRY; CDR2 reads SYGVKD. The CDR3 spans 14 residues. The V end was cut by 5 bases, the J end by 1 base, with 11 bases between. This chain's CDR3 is CAISHREGNTEAFF. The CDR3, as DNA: TGTGCCATCAGTCACAGGGAAGGGAACACTGAAGCTTTCTTT.

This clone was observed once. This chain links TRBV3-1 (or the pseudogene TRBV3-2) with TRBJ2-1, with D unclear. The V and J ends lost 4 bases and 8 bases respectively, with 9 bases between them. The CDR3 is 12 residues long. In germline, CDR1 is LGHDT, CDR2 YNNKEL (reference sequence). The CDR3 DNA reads TGTGCCAGCAGCCCATACTTGGATGAGCAGTTCTTC. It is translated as CASSPYLDEQFF.

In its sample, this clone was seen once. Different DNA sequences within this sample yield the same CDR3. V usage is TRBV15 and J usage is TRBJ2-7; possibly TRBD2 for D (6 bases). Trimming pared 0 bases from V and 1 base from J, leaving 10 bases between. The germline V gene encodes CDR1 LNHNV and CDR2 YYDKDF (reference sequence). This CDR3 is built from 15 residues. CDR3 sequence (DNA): TGTGCCACCAGCAGAGATGGGGACTCGTCCTACGAGCAGTACTTC. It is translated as CATSRDGDSSYEQYF.

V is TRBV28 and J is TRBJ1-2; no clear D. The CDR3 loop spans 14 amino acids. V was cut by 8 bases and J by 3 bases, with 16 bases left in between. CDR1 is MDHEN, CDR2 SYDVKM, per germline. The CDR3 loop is CASGLGGGYYGYTF. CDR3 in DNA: TGTGCCAGCGGCCTCGGCGGCGGATACTATGGCTACACCTTC.

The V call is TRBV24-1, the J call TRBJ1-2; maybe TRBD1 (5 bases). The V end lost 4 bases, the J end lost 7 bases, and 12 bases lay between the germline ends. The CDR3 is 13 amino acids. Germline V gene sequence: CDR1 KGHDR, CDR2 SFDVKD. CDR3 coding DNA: TGTGCCACCAGTGACCCGACAGATTTTGGCTACACCTTC. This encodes CATSDPTDFGYTF.

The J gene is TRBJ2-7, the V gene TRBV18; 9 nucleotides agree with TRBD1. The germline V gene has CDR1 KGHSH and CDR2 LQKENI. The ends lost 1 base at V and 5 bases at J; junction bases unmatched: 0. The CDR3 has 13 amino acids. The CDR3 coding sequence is TGTGCCAGCTCACCACGGGACAGGGACGAGCAGTACTTC. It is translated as CASSPRDRDEQYF.

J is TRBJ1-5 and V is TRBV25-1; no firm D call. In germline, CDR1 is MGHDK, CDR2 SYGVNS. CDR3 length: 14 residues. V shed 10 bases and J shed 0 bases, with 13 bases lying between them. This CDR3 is CATGSEYSNQPQHF. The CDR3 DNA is TGTGCCACCGGGTCGGAGTATAGCAATCAGCCCCAGCATTTT.

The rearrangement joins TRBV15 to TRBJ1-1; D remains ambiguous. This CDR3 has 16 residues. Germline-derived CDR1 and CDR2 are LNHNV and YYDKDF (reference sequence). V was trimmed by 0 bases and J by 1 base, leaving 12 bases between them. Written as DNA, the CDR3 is TGTGCCACCAGCAGAGATAATTGGCGGCCGAACACTGAAGCTTTCTTT. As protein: CATSRDNWRPNTEAFF.

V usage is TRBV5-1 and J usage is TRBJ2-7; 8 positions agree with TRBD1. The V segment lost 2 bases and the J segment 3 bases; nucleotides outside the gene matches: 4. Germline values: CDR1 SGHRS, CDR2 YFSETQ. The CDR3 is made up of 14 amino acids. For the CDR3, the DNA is TGCGCCAGCAGCTTAAGAACAGGGGGCTACGAGCAGTACTTC. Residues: CASSLRTGGYEQYF.

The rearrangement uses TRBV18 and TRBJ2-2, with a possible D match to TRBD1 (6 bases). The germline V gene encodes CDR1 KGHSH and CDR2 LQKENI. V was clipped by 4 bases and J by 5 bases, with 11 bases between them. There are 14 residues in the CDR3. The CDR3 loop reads CASSLQGLTGELFF. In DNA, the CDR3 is TGTGCCAGCTCACTACAGGGTTTAACCGGGGAGCTGTTTTTT.

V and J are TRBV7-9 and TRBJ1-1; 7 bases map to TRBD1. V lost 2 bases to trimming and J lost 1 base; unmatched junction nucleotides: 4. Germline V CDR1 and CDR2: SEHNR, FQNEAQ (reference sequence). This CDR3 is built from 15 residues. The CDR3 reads CASSLYGQANTEAFF. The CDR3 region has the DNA TGTGCCAGCAGCTTATATGGACAGGCGAACACTGAAGCTTTCTTT.